This is a list of T cell receptor beta chains from one sample in a study of shared clonotypes between healthy human individuals. The data were produced by immunoSEQ multiplex PCR, yet TCRdb's version contains in-frame clones alone and is incomplete. This sample has fewer than 1 million clones, with roughly 96% found just once. The sequenced sample was naive CD8+ T cells sorted from blood. These receptors were collected from a man under 40 in good health. The CDR3 runs from the conserved cysteine through the conserved F or W. The order of the fields is clone size, D gene, V gene, J gene, CDR3 length, CDR3 protein, CDR3 DNA. D genes are given only for firm matches. Only some rows state a clone size, as once, few, many or a class for expanded clones.

>NA|NA|TRBV15|TRBJ2-7|13
CATSTFGVYEQYF
TGTGCCACCAGCACCTTTGGGGTCTACGAGCAGTACTTC
>NA|TRBD1|TRBV2|TRBJ2-7|15
CASSVGTGDSYEQYF
TGTGCCAGCAGTGTAGGAACAGGGGATTCCTACGAGCAGTACTTC
>NA|NA|TRBV5-5|TRBJ2-7|13
CASSLEQSYEQYF
TGTGCCAGCAGCTTGGAACAGTCCTACGAGCAGTACTTC
>NA|TRBD2|TRBV27|TRBJ2-1|15
CASSLGTSVDNEQFF
TGTGCCAGCAGCCTAGGGACTAGCGTCGACAATGAGCAGTTCTTC
>NA|NA|TRBV6-5|TRBJ1-1|14
CASSYANMNTEAFF
TGTGCCAGCAGTTACGCCAACATGAACACTGAAGCTTTCTTT
>once|TRBD2|TRBV11-2|TRBJ2-3|16
CASSLGSGTSTDTQYF
TGTGCCAGCAGCTTAGGGAGCGGGACTAGCACAGATACGCAGTATTTT
>once|NA|TRBV30|TRBJ2-2|14
CAWSRGAKTGELFF
TGTGCCTGGAGTAGGGGGGCGAAAACCGGGGAGCTGTTTTTT
>once|TRBD2|TRBV2|TRBJ2-7|18
CASSTNPGLAESSYEQYF
TGTGCCAGCAGTACCAATCCGGGACTAGCGGAAAGCTCCTACGAGCAGTACTTC
>NA|NA|TRBV14|TRBJ2-7|12
CASSQGSGEQYF
TGTGCCAGCAGCCAAGGGAGTGGGGAGCAGTACTTC
>NA|TRBD1|TRBV28|TRBJ1-5|17
CASSLSRNRGRNQPQHF
TGTGCCAGCAGTTTATCCCGAAACAGGGGGCGGAATCAGCCCCAGCATTTT
>NA|NA|TRBV27|TRBJ2-5|18
CASSLHGEQGGREETQYF
TGTGCCAGCAGTTTGCATGGGGAACAGGGGGGGCGTGAAGAGACCCAGTACTTC
>NA|TRBD1|TRBV30|TRBJ2-2|16
CACLIQGARNTGELFF
TGTGCCTGCCTGATACAGGGGGCCCGTAACACCGGGGAGCTGTTTTTT
>NA|NA|TRBV9|TRBJ1-1|15
CASSVVASMNTEAFF
TGTGCCAGCAGCGTAGTGGCCTCTATGAACACTGAAGCTTTCTTT
>NA|NA|TRBV1|TRBJ2-2|20
CTSSQFVCLCGRKNTGELFF
TGCACCAGCAGCCAATTCGTCTGTCTCTGCGGGAGAAAGAACACCGGGGAGCTGTTTTTT
>NA|TRBD2|TRBV7-8|TRBJ2-7|15
CASSLVGLAGYEQYF
TGTGCCAGCAGCTTAGTCGGGCTAGCGGGGTACGAGCAGTACTTC
>once|NA|TRBV4-3|TRBJ2-4|18
CASSQDISDLGPSGIQYF
TGCGCCAGCAGCCAAGATATATCAGACCTCGGCCCTTCGGGCATTCAGTACTTC
>NA|NA|TRBV29-1|TRBJ2-7|11
CSVDSYSEQYF
TGCAGCGTTGATTCCTATTCGGAGCAGTACTTC
>once|TRBD2|TRBV28|TRBJ2-7|15
CASSTVLAGVREQYF
TGTGCCAGCAGTACAGTACTAGCGGGAGTACGGGAGCAGTACTTC
>NA|NA|TRBV5-1|TRBJ2-7|14
CASSPGALDYEQYF
TGCGCCAGCAGCCCGGGAGCGCTAGACTACGAGCAGTACTTC
>NA|NA|TRBV29-1|TRBJ1-1|14
CSVEGGGGYTEAFF
TGCAGCGTTGAAGGGGGAGGGGGATACACTGAAGCTTTCTTT
>NA|NA|TRBV29-1|TRBJ2-7|15
CSVVWGPAPSYEQYF
TGCAGCGTTGTGTGGGGACCAGCCCCCTCCTACGAGCAGTACTTC
>NA|NA|TRBV9|TRBJ2-7|15
CASSVLPGHTYEQYF
TGTGCCAGCAGCGTACTACCGGGACATACATACGAGCAGTACTTC
>NA|NA|TRBV27|TRBJ2-7|15
CASALGFRGSYEQYF
TGTGCCAGCGCCCTTGGGTTCCGAGGCTCCTACGAGCAGTACTTC
>NA|TRBD2|TRBV4-1|TRBJ2-7|15
CASSQEASGTYEQYF
TGCGCCAGCAGCCAAGAGGCTAGCGGTACCTACGAGCAGTACTTC
>NA|TRBD2|TRBV6-1|TRBJ2-5|15
CASSEAAGGWETQYF
TGTGCCAGCAGTGAAGCGGCGGGAGGCTGGGAGACCCAGTACTTC
>NA|NA|TRBV5-5|TRBJ2-2|14
CASSFWLNTGELFF
TGTGCCAGCAGCTTTTGGCTAAACACCGGGGAGCTGTTTTTT
>NA|NA|TRBV27|TRBJ2-1|16
CASSDSTGGYPLRQFF
TGTGCCAGCAGTGACTCCACAGGCGGGTACCCCTTGCGGCAGTTCTTC
>NA|NA|TRBV27|TRBJ1-5|13
CASGPGINQPQHF
TGTGCCAGCGGACCAGGAATTAATCAGCCCCAGCATTTT
>once|NA|TRBV27|TRBJ2-7|14
CASSSGRVSYEQYF
TGTGCCAGCAGTTCCGGACGCGTCTCCTACGAGCAGTACTTC